Below, 27 T cell receptor beta chains from the same sample are listed, as sequenced in a study of blood T cell repertoires in COVID-19. Libraries were prepared by immunoSEQ multiplex PCR; TCRdb keeps only in-frame clonotypes and omits some of them. This table has 52,000 or so clones, about 85% appearing once. Sequenced sample: peripheral blood. The receptors here all came from a woman between 65 and 79 years old with active COVID-19.

V is TRBV30 and J is TRBJ1-2; a possible D gene is TRBD1 (5 bases). The germline V gene encodes CDR1 GTSNPN and CDR2 SVGIG (reference sequence). Trimming took 2 bases from V and 4 from J, leaving 8 bases between them. The CDR3 extends over 12 amino acids. CDR3 DNA sequence: TGTGCCTGGAGTCCTCAGGGCTATGGCTACACCTTC. It yields the protein CAWSPQGYGYTF.

The chain employs TRBV5-4 and TRBJ2-2; TRBD1 matches at 7 bases. Germline V CDR1 and CDR2: SGHNT, YYREEE (reference sequence). This CDR3 comprises 15 residues. After removal of 4 bases from V and 3 bases from J, the junction contained 6 bases not matched to a gene. The CDR3 reads CASSPGTDHTGELFF. The CDR3 nucleotides read TGTGCCAGCAGCCCGGGGACAGACCACACCGGGGAGCTGTTTTTT.

V is TRBV5-8 and J is TRBJ1-1; no definite D call. Germline CDR1 reads SGHTS; CDR2 reads YDEGEE. V lost 0 bases and J lost 2, with 14 bases in between. This CDR3 is 16 amino acids long. The CDR3, as DNA: TGTGCCAGCAGCTTGGCCCTAAGACTCACAAACACTGAAGCTTTCTTT. Translation: CASSLALRLTNTEAFF.

This sequence joins TRBV19 and TRBJ1-1, with TRBD1 matching 9 bases. The junction had 2 bases not matched to a gene; V was cut back by 3 bases and J by 3 bases. The CDR3 is made up of 14 amino acids. Germline V gene lookup returns CDR1 LNHDA and CDR2 SQIVND (reference sequence). CDR3 in amino acids: CASSIWDRDTEAFF. In DNA form, the CDR3 reads TGTGCCAGTAGTATTTGGGACAGGGACACTGAAGCTTTCTTT.

This sequence joins TRBV24-1 and TRBJ2-1, with 14 bases fitting TRBD2. Germline V gene sequence: CDR1 KGHDR, CDR2 SFDVKD. This CDR3 is 13 amino acids long. The V segment lost 9 bases and the J segment 7 bases; nucleotides outside the gene matches: 1. The CDR3 protein is CATGLAGGNEQFF. CDR3 DNA sequence: TGTGCCACCGGACTAGCGGGAGGTAATGAGCAGTTCTTC.

The CDR3 nucleotides are TGTGCCAGCAGCCGGAAGACAGGGTTGGGGTATGGCTACACCTTC. Its translation: CASSRKTGLGYGYTF. The V and J genes are TRBV7-9 and TRBJ1-2; 7 bases match TRBD1. The CDR3 has 15 residues. Looked up from germline, CDR1 is SEHNR and CDR2 is FQNEAQ (reference sequence). J lost 5 bases, V lost 5 bases, and 11 bases had no gene match.

The chain couples TRBV11-3 to TRBJ2-2; D might be TRBD1 (7 bases). V was shortened by 5 bases and J by 3 bases, with 16 bases between the two germline ends. Germline-derived CDR1 and CDR2 are SGHNT and YENEEA. The CDR3 is 16 amino acids. The DNA for the CDR3 is TGTGCCAGCAGCCCCGCGGGACAGAGGGACACCGGGGAGCTGTTTTTT. It translates to CASSPAGQRDTGELFF. The full variable domain, in which reference TRBV11-3 and TRBJ2-2 provide the parts outside the CDR3, is EAGVVQSPRYKIIEKKQPVAFWCNPISGHNTLYWYLQNLGQGPELLIRYENEEAVDDSQLPKDRFSAERLKGVDSTLKIQPAELGDSAVYLCASSPAGQRDTGELFFGEGSRLTVL.

This clone was detected once. The genes are TRBV27 and TRBJ2-3, with TRBD2 identical over 8 bases. The CDR3 contains 20 residues. V trimming: 1 base; J trimming: 3 bases; junction bases outside the gene matches: 18. Germline V CDR1 and CDR2: MNHEY, SMNVEV (reference sequence). The CDR3 reads CASSLYGRVGRGGRTDTQYF. The CDR3 DNA is TGTGCCAGCAGTTTATACGGTCGAGTTGGGAGGGGCGGGAGGACAGATACGCAGTATTTT.

This clone was seen only once. V and J are TRBV6-4 and TRBJ2-4; TRBD2 agrees at 7 bases. CDR3 length: 15 residues. CDR1 is MRHNA and CDR2 is SNTAGT in the germline V gene. V was clipped by 8 bases and J by 1 base; unmatched bases: 8. The chain's CDR3 is CASPWEGRAKNIQYF. The DNA for the CDR3 is TGTGCCAGCCCCTGGGAGGGTAGGGCCAAAAACATTCAGTACTTC.

J is TRBJ2-7 and V is TRBV13, with 10 bases that match TRBD2. V gave up 2 bases and J gave up 2 bases; unmatched junction bases: 3. The CDR3 loop spans 15 amino acids. Looked up from germline, CDR1 is PRHDT and CDR2 is FYEKMQ (reference sequence). The CDR3 is CASSLNSGRPYEQYF. CDR3 nucleotide sequence: TGTGCCAGCAGCTTAAATAGCGGGAGGCCCTACGAGCAGTACTTC.

The rearrangement links TRBV5-1 to TRBJ2-2, with D unclear. The ends were cut back, 0 bases at V and 4 bases at J, with 7 bases in the middle. Looked up from germline, CDR1 is SGHRS and CDR2 is YFSETQ. The CDR3 runs 14 residues. The CDR3 nucleotides are TGCGCCAGCAGCTTGGCCGGGTCCACCGGGGAGCTGTTTTTT. Protein product: CASSLAGSTGELFF.

The chain combines TRBV7-6 with TRBJ2-2, with 7 bases matching TRBD2. This CDR3 has 16 amino acids. After removal of 2 bases from V and 2 bases from J, the junction contained 5 bases not matched to a gene. The V gene's germline CDR1 is SGHVS and CDR2 FNYEAQ. The CDR3 nucleotides are TGTGCCAGCAGCTTAAGGCGCGGGAGTAACACCGGGGAGCTGTTTTTT. This translates into CASSLRRGSNTGELFF.

This chain links TRBV3-1 (or the pseudogene TRBV3-2) with TRBJ2-1; TRBD2 matches 9 bases. The CDR3 runs 18 residues. Germline CDR1 is LGHDT and CDR2 is YNNKEL (reference sequence). V was clipped by 1 base and J by 5 bases; unmatched bases: 12. Here the CDR3 DNA reads TGTGCCAGCAGCCAAGGTCTAGCGGGACGTACTATGAACAATGAGCAGTTCTTC. Translated, it gives CASSQGLAGRTMNNEQFF.

V gene TRBV3-1 (or the pseudogene TRBV3-2) combines with J gene TRBJ1-3; D is uncertain. V lost 0 bases and J lost 10, with 7 bases in between. Looked up from germline, CDR1 is LGHDT and CDR2 is YNNKEL (reference sequence). This CDR3 spans 12 amino acids. The CDR3 DNA reads TGTGCCAGCAGCCAAGATGCAGGTACCATATATTTT. This gives the protein CASSQDAGTIYF.

In this sample, this clone turned up once. The chain links TRBV11-3 to TRBJ2-3; 8 bases map to TRBD2. Unmatched junction bases numbered 8, after V lost 1 base and J lost 2 bases. The V gene's germline CDR1 is SGHNT and CDR2 YENEEA. CDR3 length: 17 residues. Written as DNA, the CDR3 is TGTGCCAGCAGCTTAGGCTCGTCGGGAGGGCTCACAGATACGCAGTATTTT. As protein: CASSLGSSGGLTDTQYF.

The V call is TRBV19, the J call TRBJ1-5; 8 positions match TRBD1. Germline V gene lookup returns CDR1 LNHDA and CDR2 SQIVND (reference sequence). The V gene end was trimmed by 7 bases and the J gene end by 1 base; junction bases not matched to a gene: 15. This CDR3 spans 18 amino acids. Written as DNA, the CDR3 is TGTGCCAGTACCTCGACAGGGGTAGCCTATATGAGCAATCAGCCCCAGCATTTT. Protein product: CASTSTGVAYMSNQPQHF.

V usage is TRBV7-3 and J usage is TRBJ2-2, with 9 nucleotides matching TRBD2. Germline CDR1 and CDR2: SGHTA and FQGTGA. The CDR3 contains 18 residues. V lost 1 base and J lost 5; bases outside the gene matches: 11. The DNA for the CDR3 is TGTGCCAGCAGCTTAATTAGAGTGCGGGAGGGAAGGACCGGGGAGCTGTTTTTT. This codes for CASSLIRVREGRTGELFF.

The rearrangement uses TRBV6-5 and TRBJ1-2, with 8 nucleotides matching TRBD1. There are 14 residues in the CDR3. Germline values: CDR1 MNHEY, CDR2 SVGAGI. The J segment lost 3 bases and the V segment lost 6 bases, leaving 6 bases of the junction unmatched. As DNA, the CDR3 is TGTGCCAGCAGAAACTCGGGACAGGACTATGGCTACACCTTC. Its protein product is CASRNSGQDYGYTF.

The V and J genes are TRBV29-1 and TRBJ2-7, with D unresolved. The germline gives CDR1 SQVTM, CDR2 ANQGSEA. CDR3 length: 13 residues. V was trimmed by 7 bases and J by 0 bases, leaving 13 bases between them. For the CDR3, the DNA is TGCAGCGCCCAGGTATTTAACTCCTACGAGCAGTACTTC. Protein: CSAQVFNSYEQYF.

The chain combines TRBV7-9 with TRBJ2-1; TRBD1 aligns across 9 bases. Germline V lookup: CDR1 SEHNR, CDR2 FQNEAQ (reference sequence). CDR3 length: 15 amino acids. The junction had 7 bases not matched to a gene; V was cut back by 5 bases and J by 5 bases. Written as DNA, the CDR3 is TGTGCCAGCAGCACCCGGGACAGGGCGCACAATGAGCAGTTCTTC. This encodes CASSTRDRAHNEQFF.

The genes are TRBV20-1 and TRBJ2-7; D remains ambiguous. The CDR3 loop spans 11 amino acids. CDR1 DFQATT and CDR2 SNEGSKA come from the germline V gene (reference sequence). The ends were cut back, 0 bases at V and 5 bases at J, with 5 bases in the middle. CDR3 coding DNA: TGCAGTGCTAGAGATTCTAACGAGCAGTACTTC. Translated: CSARDSNEQYF.

This clone was picked up one time. The chain has TRBV28 and TRBJ1-4; D gene ambiguous. There are 15 residues in the CDR3. Looked up from germline, CDR1 is MDHEN and CDR2 is SYDVKM. Trimming took 3 bases from V and 4 from J, leaving 12 bases between them. Written as DNA, the CDR3 is TGTGCCAGCAGTTTCCCCCAGGAAGGTAATGAAAAACTGTTTTTT. Translated: CASSFPQEGNEKLFF.

The J gene is TRBJ2-1, the V gene TRBV2, with D possibly matching TRBD1 (5 bases). From germline, CDR1 is SNHLY and CDR2 FYNNEI. Trimming cost V 3 bases and J 0 bases, with 9 bases left between them. The CDR3 extends over 15 amino acids. The CDR3 bases are TGTGCCAGCAGTGATGGCAGGGACTCCTACAATGAGCAGTTCTTC. Amino acid sequence: CASSDGRDSYNEQFF. Variable domain in full (rest from reference TRBV2 and TRBJ2-1): EPEVTQTPSHQVTQMGQEVILRCVPISNHLYFYWYRQILGQKVEFLVSFYNNEISEKSEIFDDQFSVERPDGSNFTLKIRSTKLEDSAMYFCASSDGRDSYNEQFFGPGTRLTVL.

The gene calls are TRBV10-3 and TRBJ2-1; 10 bases are shared with TRBD2. CDR3 length equals 16 residues. V gave up 8 bases and J gave up 4 bases; unmatched junction bases: 11. Germline V gives CDR1 ENHRY, CDR2 SYGVKD. The CDR3 is CAIGLADVKGYNEQFF. The CDR3 DNA is TGTGCCATCGGACTAGCGGACGTTAAAGGTTACAATGAGCAGTTCTTC.

CDR3 coding DNA: TGTGCCAGTCGGACAGGAAACTACAATGAGCAGTTCTTC. This gives the protein CASRTGNYNEQFF. This chain joins TRBV19 and TRBJ2-1; 7 bases are shared with TRBD1. Germline CDR1 is LNHDA and CDR2 is SQIVND (reference sequence). J was trimmed by 3 bases and V by 8 bases; bases with no gene match: 4. This CDR3 is 13 amino acids long.

The V gene is TRBV28, the J gene TRBJ1-1, with D tentatively TRBD1 (6 bases). Germline CDR1 and CDR2: MDHEN and SYDVKM. There are 15 residues in the CDR3. Trimming left V 3 bases short and J 8 bases short, with 19 bases between. The CDR3 DNA reads as TGTGCCAGCAGTTTGAGCCTTTGGGGGGGCACGGAAGCTTTCTTT. Amino acids: CASSLSLWGGTEAFF.

V gene TRBV5-4 combines with J gene TRBJ1-3; possibly TRBD1 for D (6 bases). Germline V lookup: CDR1 SGHNT, CDR2 YYREEE (reference sequence). The CDR3 spans 14 residues. V lost 4 bases to trimming and J lost 2 bases, with 10 bases between them. Here the CDR3 DNA reads TGTGCCAGCAGCCAACCAGGGGCTGGAAACACCATATATTTT. Translating it yields CASSQPGAGNTIYF.